The 6 T cell receptor beta chains in this list originate from one sample, sequenced in a study of blood T cell repertoires in COVID-19. The repertoire was sequenced with immunoSEQ multiplex PCR; TCRdb's copy has only in-frame clones and lacks some. The sample consists of some 240,000 clones, 89% of them appearing once. Sequencing input: peripheral blood. These receptors were obtained from a middle-aged woman who had recovered from COVID-19.

The chain is built from TRBV9 and TRBJ2-5, with 7 nucleotides matching TRBD1. Germline V gene lookup returns CDR1 SGDLS and CDR2 YYNGEE. The CDR3 has 14 amino acids. Trimming at V came to 3 bases and at J to 1 base, leaving 3 bases not matched to a gene. The chain's CDR3 is CASSAWDSQETQYF. The CDR3, as DNA: TGTGCCAGCAGCGCTTGGGACAGCCAAGAGACCCAGTACTTC. The full variable domain, with the rest looked up from reference TRBV9 and TRBJ2-5, is DSGVTQTPKHLITATGQRVTLRCSPRSGDLSVYWYQQSLDQGLQFLIQYYNGEERAKGNILERFSAQQFPDLHSELNLSSLELGDSALYFCASSAWDSQETQYFGPGTRLLVL.

The genes are TRBV13 and TRBJ2-1, with 11 bases matching TRBD2. CDR3 length: 16 amino acids. Germline CDR1 is PRHDT and CDR2 is FYEKMQ (reference sequence). Trimming removed 1 base from V and 6 bases from J; junction bases left unmatched: 5. The CDR3 DNA reads TGTGCCAGCAGCTTAGCCTCCGGGACTAGCGGCAATGAGCAGTTCTTC. Protein sequence: CASSLASGTSGNEQFF.

The chain uses TRBV5-8 and TRBJ1-2; TRBD1 matches at 7 bases. Losses at the gene ends were 4 bases for V and 1 base for J; bases not matched to a gene: 1. The germline V gene encodes CDR1 SGHTS and CDR2 YDEGEE. This CDR3 spans 13 amino acids. CDR3 region: CASSPGGNYGYTF. The DNA of the CDR3 is TGTGCCAGCAGCCCAGGGGGTAACTATGGCTACACCTTC.

V usage is TRBV15 and J usage is TRBJ1-1; 7 nucleotides line up with TRBD1. Germline V gives CDR1 LNHNV, CDR2 YYDKDF (reference sequence). V lost 3 bases, J lost 4 bases, and 11 bases stayed unmatched. The CDR3 consists of 16 residues. The CDR3 loop reads CATSRDPTTGVTEAFF. DNA for the CDR3: TGTGCCACCAGCAGGGACCCCACTACAGGGGTCACTGAAGCTTTCTTT.

This chain connects TRBV7-9 to TRBJ2-4; D may be TRBD2 (5 bases). CDR3 size: 15 residues. V lost 5 bases to trimming and J lost 8 bases, with 19 bases between them. CDR1 SEHNR and CDR2 FQNEAQ come from the germline V gene (reference sequence). The DNA for the CDR3 is TGTGCCAGCAGCCCTAGGCGGGTGGGTATGGACATTCAGTACTTC. It specifies CASSPRRVGMDIQYF.

This rearrangement joins TRBV30 to TRBJ1-5; D ambiguous. CDR1 is GTSNPN and CDR2 is SVGIG in the germline V gene (reference sequence). This CDR3 has 13 residues. V was cut by 6 bases and J by 4 bases, with 13 bases left in between. This chain's CDR3 is CACGLPENQPQHF. In DNA, the CDR3 is TGTGCCTGTGGGCTGCCAGAAAATCAGCCCCAGCATTTT.